The 20 T cell receptor beta chains reported below all come from one sample, sequenced in a study of blood T cell repertoires in COVID-19. Some clones are missing from TCRdb's copy, which holds only in-frame ones; the method was immunoSEQ multiplex PCR. Of 89,000 or so clones in the sample, around 84% were seen once. Material for sequencing was peripheral blood. These receptor sequences come from a man older than 75 with acute or convalescent COVID-19.

This sequence joins TRBV6-2 or TRBV6-3 and TRBJ2-7, with 7 nucleotides matching TRBD2. The CDR3 is 16 amino acids. V lost 4 bases to trimming and J lost 7 bases; unmatched junction nucleotides: 16. The germline gives CDR1 MNHEY, CDR2 SVGEGT. CDR3 coding DNA: TGTGCCAGCAGTTGGAATCGCGGGAGATCGCTCCGGGAGCAGTACTTC. Its protein product is CASSWNRGRSLREQYF.

The chain carries TRBV27 and TRBJ2-1; 8 bases are shared with TRBD1. From germline, CDR1 is MNHEY and CDR2 SMNVEV (reference sequence). This CDR3 contains 15 residues. V trimming: 2 bases; J trimming: 3 bases; junction bases outside the gene matches: 3. The CDR3: CASSLEGTGYNEQFF. The DNA for the CDR3 is TGTGCCAGCAGTTTAGAGGGGACAGGCTACAATGAGCAGTTCTTC.

J is TRBJ2-7 and V is TRBV18, with D maybe TRBD2 (5 bases). Germline V CDR1 and CDR2: KGHSH, LQKENI. Between the trimmed V and J ends, which lost 6 bases and 2 bases, there was a span of 14 bases. This CDR3 region has 14 residues. CDR3 nucleotides: TGTGCCAGCTCCCGGAGGCCTGACACCTACGAGCAGTACTTC. Translated: CASSRRPDTYEQYF.

V usage is TRBV11-2 and J usage is TRBJ1-1; D may be TRBD1 (6 bases). This CDR3 is 13 amino acids long. V shed 5 bases and J shed 1 base, with 8 bases lying between them. Germline V CDR1 and CDR2: SGHAT, FQNNGV. CDR3 DNA sequence: TGTGCCAGCAGCACGGACAGGAACACTGAAGCTTTCTTT. It specifies CASSTDRNTEAFF.

This chain uses TRBV7-9 with TRBJ1-5; a weak D match, TRBD1 (6 bases). Trimming removed 5 bases from V and 3 bases from J, with 14 bases in between. The CDR3 length is 15 residues. CDR1 is SEHNR and CDR2 is FQNEAQ in the germline V gene (reference sequence). CDR3 residues: CASSRGQTLNQPQHF. In nucleotides, the CDR3 is TGTGCCAGCAGCCGGGGACAAACTCTCAATCAGCCCCAGCATTTT.

The rearrangement uses TRBV19 and TRBJ2-7; the match to TRBD2 covers 14 bases. The CDR3 contains 15 residues. Germline V CDR1 and CDR2: LNHDA, SQIVND (reference sequence). J was trimmed by 6 bases and V by 6 bases; bases with no gene match: 7. CDR3 bases: TGTGCCAGTAGCAGGGGACTAGCGGGAGTTTTCGAGCAGTACTTC. It yields the protein CASSRGLAGVFEQYF.

The table lists this clone with a count of one. This sequence joins TRBV5-1 and TRBJ1-5, with 10 bases matching TRBD1. The CDR3 is 15 residues long. Trimming cost V 4 bases and J 7 bases; bases outside gene matches: 8. The germline gives CDR1 SGHRS, CDR2 YFSETQ. CDR3 residues: CASSLTGGDFQPQHF. CDR3 nucleotide sequence: TGCGCCAGCAGCCTGACAGGGGGCGATTTCCAGCCCCAGCATTTT.

This clone was observed a single time. The chain couples TRBV18 to TRBJ1-5; unclear D gene. Per germline, CDR1 KGHSH and CDR2 LQKENI. This CDR3 has 13 amino acids. The V gene lost 6 bases and the J gene lost 1 base, with 7 bases spanning the gap. CDR3 sequence reads: CASSGESNQPQHF. DNA of the CDR3: TGTGCCAGCTCTGGGGAGAGCAATCAGCCCCAGCATTTT.

J is TRBJ2-1 and V is TRBV2; 7 bases match TRBD2. Looked up from germline, CDR1 is SNHLY and CDR2 is FYNNEI. V trimming: 4 bases; J trimming: 9 bases; junction bases outside the gene matches: 6. The CDR3 consists of 13 residues. The CDR3 spells CASSVTSEGEQFF. In DNA form, the CDR3 reads TGTGCCAGCAGTGTAACTAGCGAGGGTGAGCAGTTCTTC.

This clone was picked up one time. DNA for the CDR3: TGTGCCAGCACCTTTAGCGGAGGATCCTACGAGCAGTACTTC. This gives the protein CASTFSGGSYEQYF. This rearrangement joins TRBV6-6 to TRBJ2-7, with D maybe TRBD2 (6 bases). The germline V gene encodes CDR1 MNHNY and CDR2 SVGAGI (reference sequence). The CDR3 consists of 14 residues. Trimming took off 7 bases at V and 1 base at J, with 14 bases between the two ends.

This chain links TRBV27 with TRBJ2-1; TRBD2 matches at 9 bases. Unmatched junction bases numbered 11, after V lost 5 bases and J lost 6 bases. Germline CDR1 is MNHEY and CDR2 is SMNVEV (reference sequence). The CDR3 totals 16 residues. The DNA for the CDR3 is TGTGCCAGCAGTCAACTTGGACTAGCGAGGACCAATGAGCAGTTCTTC. The encoded protein is CASSQLGLARTNEQFF.

The CDR3 loop reads CATSRDLGSGNSYEQYF. In DNA, the CDR3 is TGTGCCACCAGCAGAGATCTAGGTAGCGGGAACTCCTACGAGCAGTACTTC. The chain has TRBV15 and TRBJ2-7; 8 positions match TRBD2. Germline V gene data show CDR1 as LNHNV and CDR2 as YYDKDF (reference sequence). This CDR3 region has 17 residues. Unmatched junction bases numbered 7, after V lost 0 bases and J lost 0 bases.

The gene calls are TRBV15 and TRBJ2-5, with D possibly matching TRBD1 (6 bases). The CDR3 covers 15 residues. V lost 4 bases, J lost 1 base, and 13 bases lay in between. Germline V lookup: CDR1 LNHNV, CDR2 YYDKDF (reference sequence). In nucleotides, the CDR3 is TGTGCCACCAGCAACCCGGGACATTTCCAAGAGACCCAGTACTTC. Translated: CATSNPGHFQETQYF.

The chain has TRBV5-1 and TRBJ1-4, with D uncertain. V shed 6 bases and J shed 5 bases, with 11 bases lying between them. The germline CDR1 and CDR2 sequences are SGHRS and YFSETQ. This CDR3 contains 13 residues. The CDR3: CASKLNENEKLFF. As DNA, the CDR3 is TGCGCCAGCAAATTGAATGAGAATGAAAAACTGTTTTTT.

This rearrangement joins TRBV29-1 to TRBJ2-7; 11 nucleotides agree with TRBD2. This CDR3 is 13 amino acids long. V lost 6 bases, J lost 5 bases, and 6 bases stayed unmatched. The germline CDR1 and CDR2 sequences are SQVTM and ANQGSEA. The CDR3 DNA follows: TGCAGCGTCGGACAACTAGCGGGAGACGAGCAGTACTTC. It codes for CSVGQLAGDEQYF.

V and J are TRBV29-1 and TRBJ1-5; D ambiguous. The V gene lost 4 bases and the J gene lost 4 bases, with 11 bases spanning the gap. CDR3 length: 13 residues. Germline V gene lookup returns CDR1 SQVTM and CDR2 ANQGSEA. As DNA, the CDR3 is TGCAGCGTTGCCAAGCAGGTTAATCAGCCCCAGCATTTT. The encoded protein is CSVAKQVNQPQHF.

The V gene is TRBV24-1, the J gene TRBJ1-2; weak D call: TRBD1 (5 bases). Trimming took 4 bases from V and 3 from J, leaving 17 bases between them. The CDR3 covers 16 residues. The germline CDR1 and CDR2 sequences are KGHDR and SFDVKD. The CDR3 sequence: CATSEVQGFLDYGYTF. DNA of the CDR3: TGTGCCACCAGTGAGGTGCAGGGTTTCCTCGACTATGGCTACACCTTC.

The chain employs TRBV4-1 and TRBJ2-1; perhaps TRBD2 as D (6 bases). V was cut by 4 bases and J by 0 bases, with 19 bases left in between. This CDR3 has 18 residues. From germline, CDR1 is MGHRA and CDR2 YSYEKL. CDR3 coding DNA: TGCGCCAGCAGCCTCGAACCCGGGACTTCGAGCTCCTACAATGAGCAGTTCTTC. Amino acid sequence: CASSLEPGTSSSYNEQFF.

The rearrangement uses TRBV9 and TRBJ1-1, with 7 positions matching TRBD1. The CDR3 extends over 13 amino acids. CDR1 and CDR2 (germline): SGDLS, YYNGEE. J lost 4 bases, V lost 2 bases, and 2 bases had no gene match. DNA of the CDR3: TGTGCCAGCAGCGTCCGGGACAGCACTGAAGCTTTCTTT. Translating it yields CASSVRDSTEAFF.

The chain is built from TRBV10-3 and TRBJ2-2; no clear D gene. The CDR3 loop spans 14 amino acids. Germline-derived CDR1 and CDR2 are ENHRY and SYGVKD. The V end was cut by 10 bases, the J end by 3 bases, with 15 bases between. The CDR3 loop reads CATKDTPDTGELFF. The CDR3 region has the DNA TGTGCCACAAAAGACACCCCCGACACCGGGGAGCTGTTTTTT.